This T cell receptor beta chain was captured in a study of preoperative IRX-2 immunotherapy in early breast cancer. Treatment of the sample: preoperative locoregional IRX-2 cytokine immunotherapy. This phase Ib study tested locoregional IRX-2 cytokine immunotherapy given before surgery. The J segment lost 3 bases and the V segment lost 2 bases, leaving 6 bases of the junction unmatched. CDR3 length: 16 amino acids. Germline V gene sequence: CDR1 MDHEN, CDR2 SYDVKM. The data were produced by immunoSEQ multiplex PCR, yet TCRdb's version contains in-frame clones alone and is incomplete. The data show about 32,000 clones, 80% to 85% seen once.

The clonotype was recovered from a human donor with breast cancer. This chain links TRBV28 with TRBJ1-5, with 8 bases identical to TRBD1. Specimen: lymph node tissue, collected from a patient treated with IRX-2 immunotherapy. In DNA, the CDR3 is TGTGCCAGCAGTTTACCATCAGGGGGCATCAATCAGCCCCAGCATTTT. Translating it yields CASSLPSGGINQPQHF.